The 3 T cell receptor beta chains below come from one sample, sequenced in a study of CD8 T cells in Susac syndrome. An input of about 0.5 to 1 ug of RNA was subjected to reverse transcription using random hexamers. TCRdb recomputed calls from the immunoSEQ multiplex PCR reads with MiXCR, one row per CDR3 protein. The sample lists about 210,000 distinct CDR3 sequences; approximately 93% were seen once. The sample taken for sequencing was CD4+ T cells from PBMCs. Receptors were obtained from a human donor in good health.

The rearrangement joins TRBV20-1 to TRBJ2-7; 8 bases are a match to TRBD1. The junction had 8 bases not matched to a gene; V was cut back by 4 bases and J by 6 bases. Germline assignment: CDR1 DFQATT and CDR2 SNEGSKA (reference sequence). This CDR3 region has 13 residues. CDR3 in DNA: TGCAGTGCTACCCAGACAGGGGCTGGCGAGCAGTACTTC. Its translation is CSATQTGAGEQYF.

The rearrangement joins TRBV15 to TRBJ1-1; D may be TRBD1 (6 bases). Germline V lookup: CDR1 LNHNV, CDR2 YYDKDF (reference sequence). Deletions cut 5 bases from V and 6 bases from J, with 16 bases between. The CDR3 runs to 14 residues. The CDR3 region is CATSGRLQGAEAFF. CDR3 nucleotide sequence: TGTGCCACCAGCGGGAGACTACAGGGCGCTGAAGCTTTCTTT.

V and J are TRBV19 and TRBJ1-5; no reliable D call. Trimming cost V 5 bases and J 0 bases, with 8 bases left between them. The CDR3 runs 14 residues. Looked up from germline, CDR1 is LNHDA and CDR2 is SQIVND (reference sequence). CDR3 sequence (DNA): TGTGCCAGTAGTCTCACAGATAGCAATCAGCCCCAGCATTTT. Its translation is CASSLTDSNQPQHF.